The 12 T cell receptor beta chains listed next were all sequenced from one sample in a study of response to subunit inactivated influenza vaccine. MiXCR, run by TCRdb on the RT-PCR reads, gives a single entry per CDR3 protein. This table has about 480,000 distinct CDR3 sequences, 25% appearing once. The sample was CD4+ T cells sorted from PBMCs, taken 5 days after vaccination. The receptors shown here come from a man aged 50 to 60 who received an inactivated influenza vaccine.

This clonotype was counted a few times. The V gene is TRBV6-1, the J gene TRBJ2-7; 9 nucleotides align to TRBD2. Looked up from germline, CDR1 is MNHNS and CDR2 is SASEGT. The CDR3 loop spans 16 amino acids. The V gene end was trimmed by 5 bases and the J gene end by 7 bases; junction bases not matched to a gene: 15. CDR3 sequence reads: CASSPTLGLASREQYF. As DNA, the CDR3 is TGTGCCAGCAGTCCCACCTTGGGACTAGCCTCGAGGGAGCAGTACTTC.

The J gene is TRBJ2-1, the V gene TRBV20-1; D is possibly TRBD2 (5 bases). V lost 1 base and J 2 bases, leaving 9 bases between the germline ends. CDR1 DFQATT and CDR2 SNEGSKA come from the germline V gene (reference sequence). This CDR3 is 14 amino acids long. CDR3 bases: TGCAGTGCTAGAGCGAGCGGAACCTACAATGAGCAGTTCTTC. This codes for CSARASGTYNEQFF.

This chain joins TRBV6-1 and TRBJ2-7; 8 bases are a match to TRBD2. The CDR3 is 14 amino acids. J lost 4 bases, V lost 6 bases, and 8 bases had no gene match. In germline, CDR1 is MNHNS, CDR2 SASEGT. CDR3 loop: CASSPGGLKYEQYF. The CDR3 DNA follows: TGTGCCAGCAGCCCGGGGGGGCTTAAGTACGAGCAGTACTTC.

CDR3 region: CASKTALGQETQYF. DNA for the CDR3: TGTGCCAGCAAAACAGCTTTGGGGCAAGAGACCCAGTACTTC. The V call is TRBV7-6, the J call TRBJ2-5; D is ambiguous. Germline V gene lookup returns CDR1 SGHVS and CDR2 FNYEAQ. With 7 bases removed from V and 2 bases from J, the gap between germline ends came to 14 bases. The CDR3 runs 14 residues.

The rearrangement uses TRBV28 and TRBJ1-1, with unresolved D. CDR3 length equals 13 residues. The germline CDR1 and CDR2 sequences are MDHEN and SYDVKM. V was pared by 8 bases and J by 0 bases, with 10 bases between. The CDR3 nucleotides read TGTGCCAGCGCTGGTCCCATGAACACTGAAGCTTTCTTT. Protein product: CASAGPMNTEAFF.

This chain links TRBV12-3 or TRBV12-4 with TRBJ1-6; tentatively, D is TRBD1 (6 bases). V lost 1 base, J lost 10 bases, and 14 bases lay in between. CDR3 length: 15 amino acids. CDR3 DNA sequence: TGTGCCAGCAGTTTAGGCCACAGGGAGAGATCACCCCTCCACTTT. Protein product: CASSLGHRERSPLHF.

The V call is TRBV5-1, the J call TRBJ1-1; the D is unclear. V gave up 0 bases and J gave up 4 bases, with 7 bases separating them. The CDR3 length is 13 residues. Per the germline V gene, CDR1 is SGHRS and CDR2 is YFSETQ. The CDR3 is CASSLVWGTEAFF. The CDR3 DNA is TGCGCCAGCAGCTTGGTCTGGGGCACTGAAGCTTTCTTT.

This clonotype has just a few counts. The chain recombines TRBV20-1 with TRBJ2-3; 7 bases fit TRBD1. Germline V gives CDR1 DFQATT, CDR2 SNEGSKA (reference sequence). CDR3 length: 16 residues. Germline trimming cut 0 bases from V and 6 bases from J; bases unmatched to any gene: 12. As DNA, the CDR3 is TGCAGTGCTAGAGATCCCCGACAGGGACCCTCCGATACGCAGTATTTT. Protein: CSARDPRQGPSDTQYF.

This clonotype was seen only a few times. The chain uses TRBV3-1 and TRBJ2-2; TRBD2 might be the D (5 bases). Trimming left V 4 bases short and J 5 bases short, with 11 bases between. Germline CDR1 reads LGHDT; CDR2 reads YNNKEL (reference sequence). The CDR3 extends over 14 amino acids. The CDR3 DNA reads TGTGCCAGCAGCCCAGGCCCGGGGACCGGGGAGCTGTTTTTT. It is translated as CASSPGPGTGELFF.

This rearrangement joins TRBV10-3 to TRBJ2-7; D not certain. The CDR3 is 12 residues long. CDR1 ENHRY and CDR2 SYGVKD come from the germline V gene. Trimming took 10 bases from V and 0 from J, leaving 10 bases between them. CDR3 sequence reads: CATATGSYEQYF. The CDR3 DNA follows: TGTGCCACGGCGACGGGCTCCTACGAGCAGTACTTC.

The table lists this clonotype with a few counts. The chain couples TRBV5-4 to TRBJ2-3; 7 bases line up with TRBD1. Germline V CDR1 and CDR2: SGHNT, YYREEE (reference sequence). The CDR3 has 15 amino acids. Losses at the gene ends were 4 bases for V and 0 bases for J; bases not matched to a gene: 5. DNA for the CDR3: TGTGCCAGCAGCACCGGGACAGATAGCACAGATACGCAGTATTTT. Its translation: CASSTGTDSTDTQYF.

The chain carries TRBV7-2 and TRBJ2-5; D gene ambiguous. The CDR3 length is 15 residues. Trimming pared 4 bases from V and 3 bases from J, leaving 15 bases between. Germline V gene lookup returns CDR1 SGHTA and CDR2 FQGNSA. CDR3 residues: CASSYGVGLKETQYF. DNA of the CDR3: TGTGCCAGCAGCTACGGAGTTGGGCTAAAAGAGACCCAGTACTTC.